Sequencing of this T cell receptor (beta chain) was carried out in a study of post-analysis software for immune sequencing data. Study-wide context: Patients had relapsing-remitting, secondary progressive or progressive-relapsing multiple sclerosis; some lacked subtype. General study points: Normalized Chao1 diversity was significantly lower in multiple sclerosis patients than in controls. Roughly 5 TRBV segments (TRBV5-6, TRBV5-1 and TRBV20-1 among them) occurred more frequently in patients than in controls.

Comment on this clonotype: Its antigen is not known.

Unique-molecular-identifier-tagged TCR beta cDNA libraries were used. The authors obtained roughly 500,000 cDNA molecules from roughly 1 to 10 million T cells. TCRdb redid the calling of the PCR reads with MiXCR, one entry per CDR3 protein. Here the sample spans approximately 250,000 distinct CDR3 sequences, just over 35% being singletons. V was clipped by 4 bases and J by 8 bases; unmatched bases: 8. This CDR3 spans 15 amino acids. Germline assignment: CDR1 MGHRA and CDR2 YSYEKL. The clonotype originates from a girl aged 5-17 years with multiple sclerosis. The chain recombines TRBV4-1 with TRBJ1-1, with 12 bases aligning to TRBD1. Sequenced material: blood. CDR3 residues: CASSPRGTGGAEAFF. CDR3 nucleotide sequence: TGCGCCAGCAGCCCTCGTGGGACAGGGGGCGCGGAAGCTTTCTTT.